This T cell receptor beta chain originates from a study of blood T cell repertoires in COVID-19. CDR3 length: 13 residues. Trimming removed 0 bases from V and 1 base from J, with 3 bases in between. The germline V gene has CDR1 SGHAT and CDR2 FQNNGV. The protocol was immunoSEQ multiplex PCR, while the TCRdb copy is restricted to in-frame clones and leaves out a portion. This sample has some 33,000 clones, with approximately 90% found just once. The gene calls are TRBV11-2 and TRBJ1-1; D gene uncertain. Material: peripheral blood. The receptor comes from a man aged 55 to 70 with acute or convalescent COVID-19. CDR3 region: CASSLDRNTEAFF. The DNA of the CDR3 is TGTGCCAGCAGCTTAGATAGGAACACTGAAGCTTTCTTT.